Presented here are 2 T cell receptor beta chains from one specimen sequenced in a study of blood T cells in healthy people across ages. The authors ran a second PCR of 7 to 11 cycles using a sample-barcoded 5' primer and a J-beta primer mix. TCRdb reanalysed the 5' RACE reads using MiXCR and keeps one entry per CDR3 protein. The sample holds about 1.5 million distinct CDR3 sequences; approximately 43% are singletons and the top ten take around 4%. Material: blood. All receptors derive from a woman aged 18-29 years in good health.

V and J are TRBV7-6 and TRBJ2-7, with D tentatively TRBD2 (6 bases). V was pared by 5 bases and J by 3 bases, with 14 bases between. The CDR3 has 14 residues. In germline, CDR1 is SGHVS, CDR2 FNYEAQ. CDR3: CASSPSLAIYEQYF. The CDR3 DNA follows: TGTGCCAGCAGCCCCAGCCTAGCGATCTACGAGCAGTACTTC.

This clonotype has more than one count but fewer than ten. J is TRBJ2-3 and V is TRBV20-1; D might be TRBD2 (6 bases). The CDR3 contains 14 residues. Germline V lookup: CDR1 DFQATT, CDR2 SNEGSKA (reference sequence). V lost 3 bases to trimming and J lost 8 bases, with 18 bases between them. CDR3 residues: CSASWGEGSGTQYF. The CDR3 nucleotides are TGCAGTGCTAGCTGGGGAGAAGGTAGCGGTACGCAGTATTTT.